A single sample gave rise to the 7 T cell receptor beta chains below, sequenced in a study of monozygotic twins with cystic fibrosis. TCRdb's table, derived via immunoSEQ multiplex PCR, lists solely in-frame clones and lacks some. The sample comprises approximately 10,000 clones, 98% to 99% of which are singletons, and approximately 0.22% rests with the top ten. The sample was blood. The receptors were gathered from a girl aged 2 to 9 with cystic fibrosis.

The chain employs TRBV30 and TRBJ1-1; tentative D call: TRBD1 (6 bases). V lost 7 bases and J lost 0, with 12 bases in between. The germline CDR1 and CDR2 sequences are GTSNPN and SVGIG (reference sequence). This CDR3 is built from 13 residues. The DNA for the CDR3 is TGTGCCTCTTACAGGGACATGAACACTGAAGCTTTCTTT. Translating it yields CASYRDMNTEAFF.

The rearrangement joins TRBV27 to TRBJ2-1; 10 bases are shared with TRBD2. This CDR3 region has 13 residues. From germline, CDR1 is MNHEY and CDR2 SMNVEV (reference sequence). After removal of 4 bases from V and 9 bases from J, the junction contained 3 bases not matched to a gene. CDR3 in amino acids: CASSYTSGTEQFF. The CDR3 DNA sequence: TGTGCCAGCAGTTATACTAGCGGGACTGAGCAGTTCTTC.

This chain links TRBV4-1 with TRBJ1-1, with D possibly TRBD1 on 6 matching bases. V shed 0 bases and J shed 10 bases, with 21 bases lying between them. The length of the CDR3 is 16 residues. In germline, CDR1 is MGHRA, CDR2 YSYEKL. This CDR3 is CASSQDRGPQGRLAFF. CDR3 sequence (DNA): TGCGCCAGCAGCCAAGATCGGGGACCCCAGGGGAGGTTAGCTTTCTTT.

The chain carries TRBV19 and TRBJ2-2; 9 bases are shared with TRBD2. V lost 1 base to trimming and J lost 1 base; unmatched junction nucleotides: 4. CDR1 and CDR2 from the germline V gene are LNHDA and SQIVND (reference sequence). The CDR3 is 17 amino acids. CDR3 sequence (DNA): TGTGCCAGTAGTATAGGGGGACTAGCATTGAACACCGGGGAGCTGTTTTTT. This encodes CASSIGGLALNTGELFF.

The chain is built from TRBV5-1 and TRBJ2-7, with 12 bases matching TRBD1. Germline CDR1 SGHRS, CDR2 YFSETQ. The CDR3 has 17 amino acids. Trimming took 6 bases from V and 2 from J; bases not matched to a gene: 12. The CDR3 DNA follows: TGCGCCAGCAAGGCCGGGACAGGGGGCTTAGGGGCCTACGAGCAGTACTTC. Translation gives CASKAGTGGLGAYEQYF.

The chain joins TRBV2 to TRBJ2-3; D unresolved. Between the trimmed V and J ends, which lost 4 bases and 2 bases, there was a span of 10 bases. This CDR3 is 14 amino acids long. CDR1 SNHLY and CDR2 FYNNEI come from the germline V gene. DNA for the CDR3: TGTGCCAGCAGTGCTGACGGATACACAGATACGCAGTATTTT. Amino acids: CASSADGYTDTQYF.

J is TRBJ2-7 and V is TRBV11-2, with TRBD2 as a possible D gene (6 bases). This CDR3 region has 14 residues. V shed 2 bases and J shed 6 bases, with 14 bases lying between them. Germline V gives CDR1 SGHAT, CDR2 FQNNGV. The CDR3 region is CASSLTRLGAEQYF. The CDR3 nucleotides read TGTGCCAGCAGCTTAACGAGACTAGGGGCCGAGCAGTACTTC.